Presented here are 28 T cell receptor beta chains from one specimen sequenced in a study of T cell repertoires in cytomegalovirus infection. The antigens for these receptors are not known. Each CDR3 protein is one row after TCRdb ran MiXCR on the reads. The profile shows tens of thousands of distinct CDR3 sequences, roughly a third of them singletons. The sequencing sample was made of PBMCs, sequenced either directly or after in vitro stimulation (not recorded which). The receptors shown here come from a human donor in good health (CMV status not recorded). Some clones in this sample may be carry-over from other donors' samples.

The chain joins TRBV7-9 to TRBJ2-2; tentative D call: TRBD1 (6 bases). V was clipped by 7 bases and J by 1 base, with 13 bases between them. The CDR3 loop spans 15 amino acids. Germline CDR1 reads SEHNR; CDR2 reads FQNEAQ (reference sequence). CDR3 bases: TGTGCCAGCACCGAAGGGACATTGAACACCGGGGAGCTGTTTTTT. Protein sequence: CASTEGTLNTGELFF.

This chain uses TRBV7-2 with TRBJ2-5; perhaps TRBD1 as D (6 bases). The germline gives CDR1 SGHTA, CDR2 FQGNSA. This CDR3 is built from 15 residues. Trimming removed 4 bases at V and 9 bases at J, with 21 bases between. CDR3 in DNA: TGTGCCAGCAGCTCTTACCTGGCGGGCGCAGGGGCCCAGTACTTC. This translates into CASSSYLAGAGAQYF.

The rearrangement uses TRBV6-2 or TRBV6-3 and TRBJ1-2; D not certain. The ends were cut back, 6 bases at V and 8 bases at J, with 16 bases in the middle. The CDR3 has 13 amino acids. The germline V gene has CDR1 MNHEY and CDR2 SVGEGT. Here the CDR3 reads CASRPGGLYGYTF. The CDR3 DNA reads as TGTGCCAGCAGACCGGGAGGCCTCTACGGCTACACCTTC.

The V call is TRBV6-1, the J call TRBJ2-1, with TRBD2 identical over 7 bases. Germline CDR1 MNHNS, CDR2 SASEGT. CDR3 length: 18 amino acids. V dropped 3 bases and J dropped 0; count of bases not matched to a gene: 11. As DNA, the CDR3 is TGTGCCAGCAGTGAGGGTCCACGTAGCGGGTCCTCCTACAATGAGCAGTTCTTC. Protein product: CASSEGPRSGSSYNEQFF.

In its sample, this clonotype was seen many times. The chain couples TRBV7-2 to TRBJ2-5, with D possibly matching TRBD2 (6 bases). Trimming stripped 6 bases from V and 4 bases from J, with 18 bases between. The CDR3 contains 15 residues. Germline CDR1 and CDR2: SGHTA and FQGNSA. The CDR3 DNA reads TGTGCCAGCAGAGGAGGGGTCGGTAGTGGAGAGACCCAGTACTTC. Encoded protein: CASRGGVGSGETQYF.

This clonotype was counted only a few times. This CDR3 is CASSLEQNYGYTF. As DNA, the CDR3 is TGTGCCAGCAGCTTAGAACAAAACTATGGCTACACCTTC. This chain uses TRBV7-6 with TRBJ1-2; D unclear. The germline V and J ends were trimmed by 1 base and 2 bases, with 5 bases remaining between them. Germline CDR1 and CDR2: SGHVS and FNYEAQ. The CDR3 consists of 13 residues.

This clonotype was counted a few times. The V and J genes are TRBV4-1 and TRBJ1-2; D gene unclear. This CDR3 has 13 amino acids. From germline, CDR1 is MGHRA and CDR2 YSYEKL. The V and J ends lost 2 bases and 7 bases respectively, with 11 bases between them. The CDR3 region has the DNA TGCGCCAGCAGCCAATCCCTCCCCGGTGGCTACACCTTC. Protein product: CASSQSLPGGYTF.

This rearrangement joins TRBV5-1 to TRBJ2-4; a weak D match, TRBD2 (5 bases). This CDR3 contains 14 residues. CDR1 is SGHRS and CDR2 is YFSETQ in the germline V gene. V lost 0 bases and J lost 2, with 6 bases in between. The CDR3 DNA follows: TGCGCCAGCAGCTTGGCCGGGACCAAAAACATTCAGTACTTC. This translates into CASSLAGTKNIQYF.

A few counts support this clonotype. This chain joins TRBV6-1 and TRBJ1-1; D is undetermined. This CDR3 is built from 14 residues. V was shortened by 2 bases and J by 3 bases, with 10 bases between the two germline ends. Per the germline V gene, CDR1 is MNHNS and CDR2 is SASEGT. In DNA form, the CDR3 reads TGTGCCAGCAGTGAAAACTCAGGCTACACTGAAGCTTTCTTT. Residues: CASSENSGYTEAFF.

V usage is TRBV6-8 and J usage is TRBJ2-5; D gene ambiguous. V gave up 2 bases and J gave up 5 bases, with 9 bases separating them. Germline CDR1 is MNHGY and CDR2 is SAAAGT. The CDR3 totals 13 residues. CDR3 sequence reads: CASSYELGETQYF. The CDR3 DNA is TGTGCCAGCAGTTACGAGTTAGGGGAGACCCAGTACTTC.

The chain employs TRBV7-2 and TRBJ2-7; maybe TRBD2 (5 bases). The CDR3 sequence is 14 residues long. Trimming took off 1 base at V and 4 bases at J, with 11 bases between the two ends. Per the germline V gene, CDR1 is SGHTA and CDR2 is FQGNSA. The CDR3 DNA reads TGTGCCAGCAGCTTAGTACGGACTGATTACGAGCAGTACTTC. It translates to CASSLVRTDYEQYF.

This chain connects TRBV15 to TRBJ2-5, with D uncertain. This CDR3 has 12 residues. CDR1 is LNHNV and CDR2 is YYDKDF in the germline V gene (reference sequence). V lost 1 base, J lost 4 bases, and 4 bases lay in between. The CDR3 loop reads CATSRALETQYF. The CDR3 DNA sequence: TGTGCCACCAGCAGAGCTCTAGAGACCCAGTACTTC. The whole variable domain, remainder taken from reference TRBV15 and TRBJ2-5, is DAMVIQNPRYQVTQFGKPVTLSCSQTLNHNVMYWYQQKSSQAPKLLFHYYDKDFNNEADTPDNFQSRRPNTSFCFLDIRSPGLGDTAMYLCATSRALETQYFGPGTRLLVL.

CDR3 DNA sequence: TGTGCCAGCAGTGTAGGATTCTCAGATACGCAGTATTTT. Amino acids: CASSVGFSDTQYF. The rearrangement uses TRBV7-2 and TRBJ2-3; D gene ambiguous. Trimming removed 6 bases at V and 4 bases at J, with 11 bases between. This CDR3 comprises 13 residues. Germline loops: CDR1 SGHTA, CDR2 FQGNSA.

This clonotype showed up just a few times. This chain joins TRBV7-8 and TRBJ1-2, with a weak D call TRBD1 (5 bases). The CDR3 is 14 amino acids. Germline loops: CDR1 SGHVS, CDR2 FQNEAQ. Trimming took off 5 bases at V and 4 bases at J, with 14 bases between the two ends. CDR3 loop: CASSPGLGTYGYTF. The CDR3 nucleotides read TGTGCCAGCAGCCCCGGTTTGGGGACCTATGGCTACACCTTC.

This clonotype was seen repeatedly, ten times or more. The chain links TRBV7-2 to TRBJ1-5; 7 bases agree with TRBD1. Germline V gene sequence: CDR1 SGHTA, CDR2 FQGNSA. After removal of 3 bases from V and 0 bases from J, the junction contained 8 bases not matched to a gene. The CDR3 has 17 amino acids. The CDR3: CASSLRQGWDSNQPQHF. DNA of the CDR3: TGTGCCAGCAGCTTGAGACAGGGATGGGATAGCAATCAGCCCCAGCATTTT.

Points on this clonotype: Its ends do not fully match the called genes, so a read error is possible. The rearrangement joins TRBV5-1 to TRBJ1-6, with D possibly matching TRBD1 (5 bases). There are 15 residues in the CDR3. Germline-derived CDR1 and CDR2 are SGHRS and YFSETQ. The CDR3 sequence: CASSLRQGADSPLHF. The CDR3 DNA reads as TGCGCCAGCAGCCTACGACAAGGGGCGGATTCGCCCCTCCACTTT. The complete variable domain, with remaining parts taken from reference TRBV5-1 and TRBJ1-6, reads KAGVTQTPRYLIKTRGQQVTLSCSPISGHRSVSWYQQTPGQGLQFLFEYFSETQRNKGNFPGRFSGRQFSNSRSEMNVSTLELGDSALYLCASSLRQGADSPLHFGNGTRLTVT.

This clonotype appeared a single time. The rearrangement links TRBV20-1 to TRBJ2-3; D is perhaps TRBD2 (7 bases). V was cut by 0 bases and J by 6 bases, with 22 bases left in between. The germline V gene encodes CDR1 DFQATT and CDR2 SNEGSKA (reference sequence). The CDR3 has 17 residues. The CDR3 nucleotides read TGCAGTGCTAGAGATTACCCCCGAGGGGGGGCCTCTGATACGCAGTATTTT. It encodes CSARDYPRGGASDTQYF.

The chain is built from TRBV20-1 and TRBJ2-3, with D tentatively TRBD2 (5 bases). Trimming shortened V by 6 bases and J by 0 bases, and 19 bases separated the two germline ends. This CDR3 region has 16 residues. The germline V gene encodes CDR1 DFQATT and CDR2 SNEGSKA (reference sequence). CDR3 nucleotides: TGCAGTGCCGCACCAAGACTATCACGTAGCACAGATACGCAGTATTTT. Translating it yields CSAAPRLSRSTDTQYF.

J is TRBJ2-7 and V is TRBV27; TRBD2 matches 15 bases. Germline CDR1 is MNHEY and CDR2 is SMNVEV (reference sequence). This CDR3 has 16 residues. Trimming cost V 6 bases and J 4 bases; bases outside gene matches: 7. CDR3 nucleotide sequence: TGTGCCAGCAGACTCACCGGGACTAGCGGGGGGTACGAGCAGTACTTC. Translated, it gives CASRLTGTSGGYEQYF.

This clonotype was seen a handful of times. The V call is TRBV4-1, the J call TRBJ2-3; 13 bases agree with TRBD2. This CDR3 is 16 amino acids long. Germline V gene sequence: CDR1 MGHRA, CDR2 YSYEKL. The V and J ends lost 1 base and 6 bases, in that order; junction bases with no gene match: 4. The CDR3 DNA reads TGCGCCAGCAGCCAAGGACTAGCGGGAGGCGGCGATACGCAGTATTTT. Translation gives CASSQGLAGGGDTQYF.

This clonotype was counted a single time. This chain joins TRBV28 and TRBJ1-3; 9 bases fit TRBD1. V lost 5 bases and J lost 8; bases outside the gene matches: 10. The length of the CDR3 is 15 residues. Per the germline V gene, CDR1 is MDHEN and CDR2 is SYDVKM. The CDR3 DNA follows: TGTGCCAGCAGTCCCTTGGACAGGGGTGGGGACACCATATATTTT. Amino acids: CASSPLDRGGDTIYF.

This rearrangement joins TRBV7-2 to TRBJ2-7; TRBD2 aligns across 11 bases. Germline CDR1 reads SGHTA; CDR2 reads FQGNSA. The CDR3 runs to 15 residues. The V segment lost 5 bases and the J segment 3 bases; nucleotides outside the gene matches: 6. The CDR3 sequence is CASSLSGRADYEQYF. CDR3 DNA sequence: TGTGCCAGCAGCCTTAGCGGGAGGGCCGACTACGAGCAGTACTTC.

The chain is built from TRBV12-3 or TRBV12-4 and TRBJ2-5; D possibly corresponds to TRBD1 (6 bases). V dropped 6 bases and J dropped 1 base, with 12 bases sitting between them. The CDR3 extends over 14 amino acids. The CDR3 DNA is TGTGCCAGCAGCTGGGACAACCTCCAAGAGACCCAGTACTTC. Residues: CASSWDNLQETQYF.

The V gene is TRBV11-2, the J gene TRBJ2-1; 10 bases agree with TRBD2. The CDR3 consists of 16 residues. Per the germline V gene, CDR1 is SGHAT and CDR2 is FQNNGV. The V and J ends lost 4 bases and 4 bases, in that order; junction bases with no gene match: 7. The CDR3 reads CASSSTLAGGYNEQFF. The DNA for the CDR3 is TGTGCCAGCAGCTCCACCTTAGCGGGGGGATACAATGAGCAGTTCTTC.

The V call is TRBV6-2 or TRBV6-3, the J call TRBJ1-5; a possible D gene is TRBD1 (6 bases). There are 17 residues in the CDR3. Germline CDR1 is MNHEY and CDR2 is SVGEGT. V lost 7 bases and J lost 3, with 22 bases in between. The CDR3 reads CASIHGGARGANQPQHF. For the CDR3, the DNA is TGTGCCAGCATTCACGGAGGGGCGAGGGGGGCCAATCAGCCCCAGCATTTT.

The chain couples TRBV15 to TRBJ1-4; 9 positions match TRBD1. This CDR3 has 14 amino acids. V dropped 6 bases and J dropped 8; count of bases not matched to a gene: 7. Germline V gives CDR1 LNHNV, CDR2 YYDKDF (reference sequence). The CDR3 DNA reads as TGTGCCACCAGAAGGACAGGGGCCTGGGAAAAACTGTTTTTT. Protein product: CATRRTGAWEKLFF.

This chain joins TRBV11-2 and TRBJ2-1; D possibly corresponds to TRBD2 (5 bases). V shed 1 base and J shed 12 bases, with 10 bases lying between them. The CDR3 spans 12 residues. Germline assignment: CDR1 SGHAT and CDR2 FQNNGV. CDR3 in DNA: TGTGCCAGCAGCTTAGGTGGTGAGGGGCAGTTCTTC. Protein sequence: CASSLGGEGQFF.

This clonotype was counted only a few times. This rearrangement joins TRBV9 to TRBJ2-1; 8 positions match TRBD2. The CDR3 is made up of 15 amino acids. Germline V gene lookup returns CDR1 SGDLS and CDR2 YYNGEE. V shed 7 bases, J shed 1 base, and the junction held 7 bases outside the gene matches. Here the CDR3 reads CASSVAGTSYNEQFF. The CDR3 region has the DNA TGTGCCAGCTCTGTAGCGGGGACATCCTACAATGAGCAGTTCTTC.